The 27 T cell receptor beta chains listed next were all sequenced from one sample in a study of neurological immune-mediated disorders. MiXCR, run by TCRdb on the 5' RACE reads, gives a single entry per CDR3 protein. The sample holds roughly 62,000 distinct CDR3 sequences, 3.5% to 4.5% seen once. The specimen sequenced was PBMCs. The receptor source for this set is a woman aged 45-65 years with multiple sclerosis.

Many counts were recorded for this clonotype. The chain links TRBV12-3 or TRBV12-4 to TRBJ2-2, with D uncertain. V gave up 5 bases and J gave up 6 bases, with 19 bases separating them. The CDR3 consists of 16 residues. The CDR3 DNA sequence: TGTGCCAGCAGTGTACTGGGTGGGCCCATGTCCGGGGAGCTGTTTTTT. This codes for CASSVLGGPMSGELFF.

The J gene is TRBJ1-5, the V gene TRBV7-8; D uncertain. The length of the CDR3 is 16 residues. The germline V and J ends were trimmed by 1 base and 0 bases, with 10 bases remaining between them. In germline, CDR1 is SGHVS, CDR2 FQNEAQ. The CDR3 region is CASSLVSGSSNQPQHF. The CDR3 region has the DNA TGTGCCAGCAGCTTAGTCTCCGGGAGTAGCAATCAGCCCCAGCATTTT.

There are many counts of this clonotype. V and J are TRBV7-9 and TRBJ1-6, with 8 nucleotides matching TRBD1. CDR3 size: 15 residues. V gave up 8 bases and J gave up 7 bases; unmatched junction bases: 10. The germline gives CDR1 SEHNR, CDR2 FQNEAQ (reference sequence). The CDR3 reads CASRTPGQENSPLHF. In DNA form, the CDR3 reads TGTGCCAGCCGGACTCCGGGACAGGAGAATTCACCCCTCCACTTT.

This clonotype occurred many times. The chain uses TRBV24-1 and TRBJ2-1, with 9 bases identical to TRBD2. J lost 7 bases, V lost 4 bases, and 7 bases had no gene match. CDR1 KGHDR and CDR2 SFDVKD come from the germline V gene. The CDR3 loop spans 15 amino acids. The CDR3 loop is CATSELAGARNEQFF. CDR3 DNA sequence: TGTGCCACCAGTGAGTTAGCGGGAGCCAGAAATGAGCAGTTCTTC.

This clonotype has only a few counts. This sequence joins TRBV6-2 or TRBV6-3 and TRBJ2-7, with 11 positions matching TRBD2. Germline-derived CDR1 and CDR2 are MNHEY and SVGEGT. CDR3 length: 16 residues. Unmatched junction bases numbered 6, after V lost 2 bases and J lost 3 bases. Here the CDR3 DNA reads TGTGCCAGCAGTTACCACAAGACTAGCGGGAACTACGAGCAGTACTTC. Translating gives CASSYHKTSGNYEQYF.

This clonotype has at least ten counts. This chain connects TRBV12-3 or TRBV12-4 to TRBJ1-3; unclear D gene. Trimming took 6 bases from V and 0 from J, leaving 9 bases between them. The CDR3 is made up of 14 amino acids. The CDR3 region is CASRTESSGNTIYF. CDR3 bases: TGTGCCAGCAGGACGGAGAGCTCTGGAAACACCATATATTTT.

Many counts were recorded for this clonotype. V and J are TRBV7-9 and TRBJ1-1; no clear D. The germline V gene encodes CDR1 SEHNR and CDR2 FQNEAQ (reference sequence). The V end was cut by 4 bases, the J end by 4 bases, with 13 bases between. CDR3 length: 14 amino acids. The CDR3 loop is CASSSFGDGTEAFF. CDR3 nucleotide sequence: TGTGCCAGCAGCTCCTTCGGGGATGGCACTGAAGCTTTCTTT.

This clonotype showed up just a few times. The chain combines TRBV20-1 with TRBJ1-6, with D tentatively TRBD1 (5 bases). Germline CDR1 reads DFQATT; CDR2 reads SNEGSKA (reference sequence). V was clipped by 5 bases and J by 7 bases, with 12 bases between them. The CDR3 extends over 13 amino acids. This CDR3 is CSAQEGRNSPLHF. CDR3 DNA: TGCAGTGCTCAGGAGGGGAGGAATTCACCCCTCCACTTT.

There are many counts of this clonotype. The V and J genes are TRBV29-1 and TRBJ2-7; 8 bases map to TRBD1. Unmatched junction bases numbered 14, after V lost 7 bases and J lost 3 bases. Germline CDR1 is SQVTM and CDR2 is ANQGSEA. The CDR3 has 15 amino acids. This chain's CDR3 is CSAIDRGGLVYEQYF. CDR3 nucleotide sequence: TGCAGCGCGATCGACAGGGGCGGTTTAGTCTACGAGCAGTACTTC.

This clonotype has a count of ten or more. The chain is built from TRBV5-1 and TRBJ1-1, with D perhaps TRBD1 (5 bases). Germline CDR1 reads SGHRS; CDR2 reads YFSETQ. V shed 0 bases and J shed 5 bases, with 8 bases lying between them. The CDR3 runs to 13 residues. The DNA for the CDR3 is TGCGCCAGCAGCTTGGTAGGGGATACTGAAGCTTTCTTT. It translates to CASSLVGDTEAFF.

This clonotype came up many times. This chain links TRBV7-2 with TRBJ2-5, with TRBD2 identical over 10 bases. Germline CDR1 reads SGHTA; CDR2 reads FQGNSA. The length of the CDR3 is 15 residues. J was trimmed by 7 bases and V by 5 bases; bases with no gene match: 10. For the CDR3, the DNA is TGTGCCAGCAGCCCGGGGGCTAGCGGGAGAGGGACCCAGTACTTC. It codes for CASSPGASGRGTQYF.

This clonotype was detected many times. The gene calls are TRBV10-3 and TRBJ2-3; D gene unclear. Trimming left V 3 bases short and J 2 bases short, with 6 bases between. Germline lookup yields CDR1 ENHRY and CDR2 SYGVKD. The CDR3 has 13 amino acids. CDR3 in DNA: TGTGCCATCAGTGACTCTTACACAGATACGCAGTATTTT. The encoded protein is CAISDSYTDTQYF.

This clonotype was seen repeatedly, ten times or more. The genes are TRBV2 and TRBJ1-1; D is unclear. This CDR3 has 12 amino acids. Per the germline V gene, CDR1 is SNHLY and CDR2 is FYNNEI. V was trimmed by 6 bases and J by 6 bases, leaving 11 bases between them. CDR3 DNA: TGTGCCAGCAGGGAGGGTATGGCTGAAGCTTTCTTT. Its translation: CASREGMAEAFF.

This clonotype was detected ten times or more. The CDR3 nucleotides read TGTGCCAGCAGATTGGGTCCGACAGACACCGGGGAGCTGTTTTTT. Residues: CASRLGPTDTGELFF. The chain employs TRBV11-3 and TRBJ2-2; a possible D gene is TRBD1 (5 bases). The CDR3 is 15 residues long. Germline-derived CDR1 and CDR2 are SGHNT and YENEEA. V was clipped by 6 bases and J by 3 bases, with 14 bases between them.

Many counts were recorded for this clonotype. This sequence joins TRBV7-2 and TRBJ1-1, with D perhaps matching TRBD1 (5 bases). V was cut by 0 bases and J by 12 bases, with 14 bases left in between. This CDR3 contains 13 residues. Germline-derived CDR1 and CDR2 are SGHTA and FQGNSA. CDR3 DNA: TGTGCCAGCAGCTTAGCGAACCAGGGAATCCCTTTCTTT. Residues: CASSLANQGIPFF.

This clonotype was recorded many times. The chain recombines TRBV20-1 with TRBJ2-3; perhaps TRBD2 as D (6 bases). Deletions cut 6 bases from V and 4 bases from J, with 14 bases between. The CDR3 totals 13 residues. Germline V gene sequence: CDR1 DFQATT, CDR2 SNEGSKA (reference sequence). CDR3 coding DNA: TGCAGTGCCCCCACGTCGGGGGCAGATACGCAGTATTTT. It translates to CSAPTSGADTQYF.

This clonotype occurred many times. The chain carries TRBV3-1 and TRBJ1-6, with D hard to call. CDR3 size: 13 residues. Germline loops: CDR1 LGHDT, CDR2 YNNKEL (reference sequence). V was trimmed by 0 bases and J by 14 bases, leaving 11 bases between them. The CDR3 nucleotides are TGTGCCAGCAGCCAAGATCCGGGAACGTCCCTCCACTTT. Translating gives CASSQDPGTSLHF.

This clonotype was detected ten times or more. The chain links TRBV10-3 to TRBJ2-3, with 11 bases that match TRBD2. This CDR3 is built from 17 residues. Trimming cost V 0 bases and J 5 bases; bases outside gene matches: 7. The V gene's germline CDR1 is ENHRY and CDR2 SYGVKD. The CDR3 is CAISESILAGVRDTQYF. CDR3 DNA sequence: TGTGCCATCAGTGAGTCGATACTAGCGGGAGTGCGAGATACGCAGTATTTT.

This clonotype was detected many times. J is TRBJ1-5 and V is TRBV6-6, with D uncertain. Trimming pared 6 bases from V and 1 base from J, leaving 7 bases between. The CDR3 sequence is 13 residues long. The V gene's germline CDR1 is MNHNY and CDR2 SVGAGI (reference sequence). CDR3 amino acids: CASRPRSNQPQHF. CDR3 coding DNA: TGTGCCAGCAGGCCGAGGAGCAATCAGCCCCAGCATTTT.

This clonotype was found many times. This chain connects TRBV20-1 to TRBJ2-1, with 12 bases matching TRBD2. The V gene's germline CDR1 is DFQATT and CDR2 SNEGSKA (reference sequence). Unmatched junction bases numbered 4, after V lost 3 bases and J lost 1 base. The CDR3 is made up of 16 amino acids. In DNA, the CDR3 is TGCAGTGCTAGCGGACTAGCGGGATCGTCCTACAATGAGCAGTTCTTC. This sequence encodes CSASGLAGSSYNEQFF.

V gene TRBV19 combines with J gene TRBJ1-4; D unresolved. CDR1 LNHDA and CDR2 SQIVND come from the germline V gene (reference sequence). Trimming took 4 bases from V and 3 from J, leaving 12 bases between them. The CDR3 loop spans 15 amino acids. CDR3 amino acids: CASSRDLSANEKLFF. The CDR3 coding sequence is TGTGCCAGTAGTAGGGATTTGTCGGCTAATGAAAAACTGTTTTTT.

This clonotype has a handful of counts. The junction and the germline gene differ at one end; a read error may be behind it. CDR3 DNA: TGTGCCAGCAGCTTACTGGGGAATAATTCACCCCTCAACTTT. The encoded protein is CASSLLGNNSPLNF. The rearrangement uses TRBV7-2 and TRBJ1-6; D remains unclear. CDR3 length: 14 amino acids. In germline, CDR1 is SGHTA, CDR2 FQGNSA.

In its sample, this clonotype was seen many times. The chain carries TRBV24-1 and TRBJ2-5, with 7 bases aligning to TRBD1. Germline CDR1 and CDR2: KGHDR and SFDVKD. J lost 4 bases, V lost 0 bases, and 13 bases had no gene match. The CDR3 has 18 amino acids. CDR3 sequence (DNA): TGTGCCACCAGTGATTTGTCCGGGACAGCAGAAAGGATAGAGACCCAGTACTTC. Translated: CATSDLSGTAERIETQYF.

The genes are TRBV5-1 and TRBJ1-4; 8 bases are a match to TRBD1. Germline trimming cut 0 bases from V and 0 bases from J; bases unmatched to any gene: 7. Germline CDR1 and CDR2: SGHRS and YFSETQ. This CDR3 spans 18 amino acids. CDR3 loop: CASSLGRGPTATNEKLFF. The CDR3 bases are TGCGCCAGCAGCTTGGGCAGGGGGCCTACCGCAACTAATGAAAAACTGTTTTTT. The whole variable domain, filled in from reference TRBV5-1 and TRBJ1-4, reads KAGVTQTPRYLIKTRGQQVTLSCSPISGHRSVSWYQQTPGQGLQFLFEYFSETQRNKGNFPGRFSGRQFSNSRSEMNVSTLELGDSALYLCASSLGRGPTATNEKLFFGSGTQLSVL.

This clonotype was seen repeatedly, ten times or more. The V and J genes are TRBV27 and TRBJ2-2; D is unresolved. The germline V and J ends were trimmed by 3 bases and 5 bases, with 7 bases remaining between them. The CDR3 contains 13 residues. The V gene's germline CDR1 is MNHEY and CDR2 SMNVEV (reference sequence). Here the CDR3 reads CASSFKTTGELFF. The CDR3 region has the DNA TGTGCCAGCAGTTTTAAGACTACCGGGGAGCTGTTTTTT.

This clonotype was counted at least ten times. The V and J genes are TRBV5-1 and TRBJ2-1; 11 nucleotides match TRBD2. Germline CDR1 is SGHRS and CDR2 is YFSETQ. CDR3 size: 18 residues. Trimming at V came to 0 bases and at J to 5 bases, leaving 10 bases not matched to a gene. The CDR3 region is CASSLADPSGRMDNEQFF. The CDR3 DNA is TGCGCCAGCAGCTTGGCCGACCCTAGCGGGAGGATGGACAATGAGCAGTTCTTC.

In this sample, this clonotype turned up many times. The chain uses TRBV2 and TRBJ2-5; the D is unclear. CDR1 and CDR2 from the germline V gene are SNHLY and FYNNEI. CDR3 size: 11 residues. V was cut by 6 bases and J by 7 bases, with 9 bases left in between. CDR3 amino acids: CASSPVGTQYF. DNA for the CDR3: TGTGCCAGCAGCCCCGTAGGGACCCAGTACTTC.